The clone carrying this TCR beta chain appeared a single time. The CDR3 runs to 16 residues. Per germline, CDR1 SGHAT and CDR2 FQNNGV. V was trimmed by 1 base and J by 2 bases, leaving 14 bases between them. The repertoire was sequenced with immunoSEQ multiplex PCR; TCRdb's copy has only in-frame clones and lacks some. This table has roughly 100,000 clones, roughly four fifths appearing once. These data come from a study of blood T cell repertoires in COVID-19. Whole-study context: The study drew acute and convalescent COVID-19 samples from the United States, Italy and Spain.

The genes are TRBV11-2 and TRBJ1-2, with D possibly TRBD1 on 6 matching bases. The source is a woman aged 60-75 years with acute or convalescent COVID-19. The sample consisted of peripheral blood. This CDR3 reads CASSLGSTGANYGYTF. The CDR3 coding sequence is TGTGCCAGCAGCTTAGGATCGACAGGTGCAAACTATGGCTACACCTTC.